A single sample gave rise to the 24 T cell receptor beta chains below, sequenced in a study of T cell responses to AZD1222 COVID-19 vaccine. The data were produced by immunoSEQ multiplex PCR, yet TCRdb's version contains in-frame clones alone and is incomplete. The sample includes around 160,000 clones, 82% of them seen just once. Here the sequenced sample was peripheral blood, taken on day 0 of MenACWY control vaccination. All receptors derive from an adult in good health.

This clone was picked up one time. V and J are TRBV23-1 and TRBJ1-1; D perhaps matches TRBD1 (6 bases). TRBV23-1 is recorded as an ORF, its role being uncertain. This CDR3 comprises 18 residues. The V and J ends lost 1 base and 1 base respectively, with 19 bases between them. The CDR3 coding sequence is TGCGCCAGCAGTCAATTGGCGGACAGTCACCTTGGGAACACTGAAGCTTTCTTT. The encoded protein is CASSQLADSHLGNTEAFF.

This chain links TRBV10-2 with TRBJ2-7; the D gene is possibly TRBD2 (6 bases). Trimming took 5 bases from V and 3 from J, leaving 11 bases between them. The length of the CDR3 is 13 residues. CDR1 WSHSY and CDR2 SAAADI come from the germline V gene. This CDR3 reads CASSPGTYYEQYF. In nucleotides, the CDR3 is TGCGCCAGCAGTCCCGGGACTTACTACGAGCAGTACTTC.

This clone was counted once. This rearrangement joins TRBV5-4 to TRBJ1-1; 8 nucleotides agree with TRBD1. This CDR3 comprises 15 residues. Germline V lookup: CDR1 SGHNT, CDR2 YYREEE (reference sequence). The V gene end was trimmed by 0 bases and the J gene end by 0 bases; junction bases not matched to a gene: 1. CDR3: CASSLATGVNTEAFF. CDR3 sequence (DNA): TGTGCCAGCAGCTTGGCGACAGGGGTGAACACTGAAGCTTTCTTT.

The rearrangement joins TRBV10-3 to TRBJ2-3; 10 nucleotides match TRBD1. Germline V gene sequence: CDR1 ENHRY, CDR2 SYGVKD. CDR3 length equals 18 residues. V shed 4 bases, J shed 2 bases, and the junction held 12 bases outside the gene matches. The CDR3 sequence: CAISGLPLGQGNTDTQYF. CDR3 DNA: TGTGCCATCAGTGGGTTACCCCTGGGACAGGGGAACACAGATACGCAGTATTTT.

This rearrangement joins TRBV10-3 to TRBJ2-3; D may be TRBD2 (6 bases). CDR1 and CDR2 (germline): ENHRY, SYGVKD. V gave up 4 bases and J gave up 1 base, with 9 bases separating them. The CDR3 is 14 residues long. The CDR3 bases are TGTGCCATCAGTGGGACGGGGGGCACAGATACGCAGTATTTT. This translates into CAISGTGGTDTQYF.

This rearrangement joins TRBV19 to TRBJ2-3, with D maybe TRBD2 (6 bases). Per germline, CDR1 LNHDA and CDR2 SQIVND (reference sequence). Between the trimmed V and J ends, which lost 5 bases and 0 bases, there was a span of 12 bases. The CDR3 totals 15 residues. The CDR3 loop is CASSHRGLSTDTQYF. In nucleotides, the CDR3 is TGTGCCAGTAGTCACCGGGGACTCAGCACAGATACGCAGTATTTT.

The table lists this clone with a count of one. The genes are TRBV21-1 and TRBJ2-7; the DNA was not used to check the table's D call, TRBD1. TRBV21-1 is a recognized pseudogene. This CDR3 spans 15 amino acids. CDR3 loop: CASSKVLQGIYEQYF. In DNA form, the CDR3 reads TGTGCCAGCAGCAAAGTTTTGCAGGGAATCTACGAGCAGTACTTC.

This sequence joins TRBV7-9 and TRBJ1-2, with D possibly matching TRBD1 (5 bases). CDR1 and CDR2 (germline): SEHNR, FQNEAQ (reference sequence). The CDR3 extends over 15 amino acids. The V gene lost 2 bases and the J gene lost 8 bases, with 18 bases spanning the gap. The CDR3: CASSLSPGTLKGYTF. The CDR3 region has the DNA TGTGCCAGCAGCTTAAGCCCCGGGACGCTCAAGGGCTACACCTTC.

The V call is TRBV3-1 (or the pseudogene TRBV3-2), the J call TRBJ2-7; D ambiguous. Germline V gene lookup returns CDR1 LGHDT and CDR2 YNNKEL (reference sequence). The V and J ends lost 1 base and 3 bases respectively, with 13 bases between them. The length of the CDR3 is 15 residues. The CDR3: CASSQGGLGFYEQYF. CDR3 nucleotide sequence: TGTGCCAGCAGCCAAGGAGGCCTGGGGTTCTACGAGCAGTACTTC.

The gene calls are TRBV19 and TRBJ2-3; D uncertain. CDR1 is LNHDA, CDR2 SQIVND, per germline (reference sequence). The ends were cut back, 5 bases at V and 0 bases at J, with 3 bases in the middle. This CDR3 has 12 residues. Here the CDR3 reads CASSGSTDTQYF. CDR3 DNA: TGTGCCAGTAGTGGTAGCACAGATACGCAGTATTTT.

The rearrangement uses TRBV28 and TRBJ2-5; D may match TRBD1 or TRBD2 (6 bases each). Germline assignment: CDR1 MDHEN and CDR2 SYDVKM. The CDR3 is 15 residues long. Trimming pared 7 bases from V and 5 bases from J, leaving 20 bases between. This CDR3 reads CASTPGGGRSETQYF. The CDR3 DNA is TGTGCCAGCACCCCCGGAGGGGGGCGGAGTGAGACCCAGTACTTC.

The V gene is TRBV5-1, the J gene TRBJ1-6; 9 bases are a match to TRBD1. V shed 3 bases, J shed 7 bases, and the junction held 8 bases outside the gene matches. The CDR3 consists of 16 residues. Germline-derived CDR1 and CDR2 are SGHRS and YFSETQ. The CDR3, as DNA: TGCGCCAGCAGCTCCTCAACAGGGGGCAGGAATTCACCCCTCCACTTT. Protein product: CASSSSTGGRNSPLHF.

The sample holds one count of this clone. The rearrangement links TRBV19 to TRBJ1-4; the D is unclear. Trimming shortened V by 4 bases and J by 8 bases, and 8 bases separated the two germline ends. Germline-derived CDR1 and CDR2 are LNHDA and SQIVND (reference sequence). The CDR3 has 12 residues. The CDR3 loop is CASSRPPEKLFF. Written as DNA, the CDR3 is TGTGCCAGTAGTAGGCCACCCGAAAAACTGTTTTTT.

This chain joins TRBV25-1 and TRBJ1-6, with TRBD1 as a possible D gene (5 bases). CDR3 length equals 14 residues. V lost 4 bases to trimming and J lost 9 bases, with 13 bases between them. The germline CDR1 and CDR2 sequences are MGHDK and SYGVNS. The CDR3 sequence: CASSALGAASPLHF. DNA for the CDR3: TGTGCCAGCAGTGCCCTCGGGGCGGCTTCACCCCTCCACTTT.

This CDR3 is CASSITSGGANEQFF. The CDR3 nucleotides read TGCGCCAGCAGCATTACTAGCGGGGGGGCCAATGAGCAGTTCTTC. The gene calls are TRBV5-1 and TRBJ2-1; 13 nucleotides agree with TRBD2. V lost 4 bases to trimming and J lost 6 bases; unmatched junction nucleotides: 4. The CDR3 runs to 15 residues. The germline gives CDR1 SGHRS, CDR2 YFSETQ.

The chain has TRBV5-4 and TRBJ2-6; TRBD1 might be the D (5 bases). Germline V gives CDR1 SGHNT, CDR2 YYREEE (reference sequence). Between the trimmed V and J ends, which lost 0 bases and 0 bases, there was a span of 13 bases. CDR3 length: 18 amino acids. The CDR3 DNA reads TGTGCCAGCAGCTTGGCCGGCAGGGCAAGCTCTGGGGCCAACGTCCTGACTTTC. Translated: CASSLAGRASSGANVLTF.

This chain links TRBV2 with TRBJ1-5; TRBD1 matches at 7 bases. Per the germline V gene, CDR1 is SNHLY and CDR2 is FYNNEI. After removal of 5 bases from V and 4 bases from J, the junction contained 8 bases not matched to a gene. The CDR3 covers 15 residues. CDR3 region: CASSPNRGLNQPQHF. In nucleotides, the CDR3 is TGTGCCAGCAGTCCGAACAGGGGATTAAATCAGCCCCAGCATTTT.

The chain has TRBV19 and TRBJ2-1; 7 bases fit TRBD1. Germline CDR1 LNHDA, CDR2 SQIVND (reference sequence). The V segment lost 0 bases and the J segment 11 bases; nucleotides outside the gene matches: 4. The CDR3 runs 13 residues. CDR3 in amino acids: CASSIEDRAKQFF. The CDR3 DNA reads TGTGCCAGTAGTATAGAAGACAGGGCGAAGCAGTTCTTC.

The rearrangement uses TRBV5-4 and TRBJ1-6; D remains unclear. This CDR3 spans 14 amino acids. V shed 4 bases and J shed 9 bases, with 14 bases lying between them. Looked up from germline, CDR1 is SGHNT and CDR2 is YYREEE (reference sequence). The CDR3 sequence: CASSPGWVGSPLHF. CDR3 bases: TGTGCCAGCAGCCCCGGGTGGGTTGGTTCACCCCTCCACTTT. Filled out from reference TRBV5-4 and TRBJ1-6, the complete variable domain reads ETGVTQSPTHLIKTRGQQVTLRCSSQSGHNTVSWYQQALGQGPQFIFQYYREEENGRGNFPPRFSGLQFPNYSSELNVNALELDDSALYLCASSPGWVGSPLHFGNGTRLTVT.

This clone was seen repeatedly, ten times or more. V and J are TRBV18 and TRBJ2-1; 13 bases line up with TRBD2. The J segment lost 4 bases and the V segment lost 5 bases, leaving 8 bases of the junction unmatched. Germline-derived CDR1 and CDR2 are KGHSH and LQKENI. CDR3 length: 17 residues. The CDR3 protein is CASSSRGTSGIYNEQFF. CDR3 nucleotides: TGTGCCAGCTCATCAAGGGGGACTAGCGGGATATACAATGAGCAGTTCTTC.

J is TRBJ1-1 and V is TRBV20-1; no reliable D call. The CDR3 consists of 14 residues. V was trimmed by 3 bases and J by 4 bases, leaving 15 bases between them. Germline assignment: CDR1 DFQATT and CDR2 SNEGSKA (reference sequence). The CDR3 spells CSASGKAGSTEAFF. The DNA of the CDR3 is TGCAGTGCTAGTGGTAAGGCGGGGTCCACTGAAGCTTTCTTT.

The genes are TRBV13 and TRBJ2-7; the match to TRBD1 covers 7 bases. The CDR3 contains 18 residues. Germline V gene data show CDR1 as PRHDT and CDR2 as FYEKMQ (reference sequence). J gave up 3 bases and V 0 bases, and 14 bases lay outside the gene matches. CDR3 region: CASSLGVEGQQLSYEQYF. The CDR3 bases are TGTGCCAGCAGCTTAGGGGTTGAGGGACAGCAGTTGAGCTACGAGCAGTACTTC.

The sample holds one count of this clone. The rearrangement joins TRBV3-1 (or the pseudogene TRBV3-2) to TRBJ1-2; the match to TRBD1 covers 11 bases. CDR1 is LGHDT, CDR2 YNNKEL, per germline (reference sequence). Losses at the gene ends were 3 bases for V and 10 bases for J; bases not matched to a gene: 4. The CDR3 is 13 amino acids. The CDR3 protein is CASSQWTGGVYTF. For the CDR3, the DNA is TGTGCCAGCAGCCAGTGGACAGGGGGCGTCTACACCTTC.

This clone was counted a few times. The V call is TRBV2, the J call TRBJ2-6, with unresolved D. The V end lost 6 bases, the J end lost 0 bases, and 9 bases lay between the germline ends. This CDR3 spans 15 amino acids. Looked up from germline, CDR1 is SNHLY and CDR2 is FYNNEI. The CDR3 loop reads CASSPYTSGANVLTF. In DNA, the CDR3 is TGTGCCAGCAGCCCTTACACCTCTGGGGCCAACGTCCTGACTTTC.